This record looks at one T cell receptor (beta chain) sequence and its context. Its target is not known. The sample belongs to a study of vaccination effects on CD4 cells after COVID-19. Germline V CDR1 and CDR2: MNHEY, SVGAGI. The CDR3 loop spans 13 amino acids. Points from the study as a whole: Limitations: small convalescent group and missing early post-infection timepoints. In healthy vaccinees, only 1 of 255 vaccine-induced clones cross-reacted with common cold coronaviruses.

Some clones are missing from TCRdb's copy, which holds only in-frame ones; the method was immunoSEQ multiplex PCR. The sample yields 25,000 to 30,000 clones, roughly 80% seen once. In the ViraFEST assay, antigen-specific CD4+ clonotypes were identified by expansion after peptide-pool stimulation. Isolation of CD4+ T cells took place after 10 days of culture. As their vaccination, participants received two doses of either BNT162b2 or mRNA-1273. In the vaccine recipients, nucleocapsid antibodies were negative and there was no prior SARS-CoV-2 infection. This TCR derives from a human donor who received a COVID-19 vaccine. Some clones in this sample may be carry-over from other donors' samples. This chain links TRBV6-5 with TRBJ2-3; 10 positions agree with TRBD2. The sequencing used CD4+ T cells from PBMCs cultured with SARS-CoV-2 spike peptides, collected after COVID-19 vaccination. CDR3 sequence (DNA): TGTGTAATACTAGCGGGGTTAACAGATACGCAGTATTTT. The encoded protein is CVILAGLTDTQYF.